These T cell receptor beta chains were read from a single sample in a study of blood T cell repertoires in COVID-19. Repertoires were generated with immunoSEQ multiplex PCR, while TCRdb's copy carries only in-frame clones and drops some. Here the sample spans a few hundred thousand clones, around 86% being singletons. Sequencing used PBMCs or T cells enriched from blood (not recorded which). The source of these receptors is a woman under 30 who had recovered from COVID-19. Both conserved end residues are part of each CDR3. Each record gives: J gene, clone size, D gene, V gene, CDR3 DNA, CDR3 protein. D genes are given only for firm matches. The size entry is marked missing in some rows and otherwise reads once, few, many or a size class.

TRBJ2-7,.,TRBD1,TRBV28,TGTGCCAGCAGTTTCGACAGGGCAATTTACGAGCAGTACTTC,CASSFDRAIYEQYF
TRBJ1-3,.,.,TRBV27,TGTGCCAGCAGTTCCGACAGCTCTGGAAACACCATATATTTT,CASSSDSSGNTIYF
TRBJ1-2,.,.,TRBV10-3,TGTGCCATCAGTGAGTCGAATGGAGACTACACCTTC,CAISESNGDYTF
TRBJ2-3,.,.,TRBV24-1,TGTGCCACCAGTGACAGGGGCTTCACAGATACGCAGTATTTT,CATSDRGFTDTQYF
TRBJ1-1,few,TRBD1,TRBV2,TGTGCCAGCAGTCCGACAGGGGACACTGAAGCTTTCTTT,CASSPTGDTEAFF
TRBJ2-3,.,TRBD2,TRBV19,TGTGCCAGTAGTTCCAGACTAGCGGGGGGGACAGATACGCAGTATTTT,CASSSRLAGGTDTQYF
TRBJ1-1,.,TRBD1,TRBV4-1,TGCGCCAGCAGCCAAGGCCCAGGGGGCACTGAAGCTTTCTTT,CASSQGPGGTEAFF
TRBJ2-7,.,.,TRBV4-1,TGCGCCAGCAGCCAAGATCGGGGGAAAAACTACGAGCAGTACTTC,CASSQDRGKNYEQYF
TRBJ1-1,once,TRBD1,TRBV30,TGTGCCTGGAGTGTGGGACAGGGAGGCACTGAAGCTTTCTTT,CAWSVGQGGTEAFF
TRBJ1-5,.,.,TRBV10-2,TGCGCCAGCAGTAATAGTGGTAGCAATCAGCCCCAGCATTTT,CASSNSGSNQPQHF
TRBJ1-2,.,.,TRBV6-6,TGTGCCAGCAGGGACACATACTACACCTTC,CASRDTYYTF
TRBJ1-2,.,TRBD1,TRBV6-5,TGTGCCAGCAGGAAACCGACAGGGGTTTTTGATGGCTACACCTTC,CASRKPTGVFDGYTF
TRBJ2-6,once,.,TRBV7-9,TGTGCCAGCAGCAAACGAGGACAGTCTGGGGCCAACGTCCTGACTTTC,CASSKRGQSGANVLTF
TRBJ2-1,.,TRBD1,TRBV9,TGTGCCAGCAGCGGACAGGGAAAAAATGAGCAGTTCTTC,CASSGQGKNEQFF
TRBJ1-5,once,.,TRBV27,TGTGCCAGCAGTTTAGGAGGTGGCAGGGGATTGATTAGCAATCAGCCCCAGCATTTT,CASSLGGGRGLISNQPQHF
TRBJ2-1,.,TRBD2,TRBV5-1,TGCGCCAGCAGCTTGGCCTCTAGCGGACTTTACAATGAGCAGTTCTTC,CASSLASSGLYNEQFF
TRBJ1-1,.,.,TRBV27,TGTGCCAGCAGCCCAAAAATTCAGGGTGAGTGGCGGACTGAAGCTTTCTTT,CASSPKIQGEWRTEAFF
TRBJ1-1,.,TRBD1,TRBV10-3,TGTGCCAGTCGGGACAGGGGAGTCGCTGAAGCTTTCTTT,CASRDRGVAEAFF
TRBJ2-3,.,TRBD2,TRBV13,TGTGCCAGCAGCGGGACTAGCGGGAGGGCCGAGAGCACAGATACGCAGTATTTT,CASSGTSGRAESTDTQYF
TRBJ1-2,.,TRBD1,TRBV2,TGTGCCAGCAGGATGACAGGGCTTCTTGGCTACACCTTC,CASRMTGLLGYTF
TRBJ2-5,.,TRBD2,TRBV5-6,TGTGCCAGCAGCTTTACTAGCGGGGGGGAGGAGACCCAGTACTTC,CASSFTSGGEETQYF
TRBJ1-4,.,.,TRBV28,TGTGCCAGCAGTCCGGACAGCCAAAATGAAAAACTGTTTTTT,CASSPDSQNEKLFF
TRBJ2-7,.,TRBD1,TRBV5-4,TGTGCCAGCCAACGGACAGGGCAGGACGAGCAGTACTTC,CASQRTGQDEQYF
TRBJ1-1,.,TRBD1,TRBV15,TGTGCCACCAGCAGAGATCGAGTGCAGGGGGACACTGAAGCTTTCTTT,CATSRDRVQGDTEAFF
TRBJ1-2,.,.,TRBV5-1,TGCGCCAGCAGCTTAGGCGACAGTAACTATGGCTACACCTTC,CASSLGDSNYGYTF
TRBJ1-1,.,.,TRBV27,TGTGCCAGCAGATACTCCAGGGAGGCGGCTGAAGCTTTCTTT,CASRYSREAAEAFF
TRBJ2-1,.,TRBD2,TRBV24-1,TGTGCCACCAGTCCTTGGGAGGCAGCCCGGACTAGCGGGTCCTACAATGAGCAGTTCTTC,CATSPWEAARTSGSYNEQFF
TRBJ1-1,.,.,TRBV27,TGTGCCAGCAGTTTACAATTTCTGAACACTGAAGCTTTCTTT,CASSLQFLNTEAFF
TRBJ1-1,.,TRBD1,TRBV6-5,TGTGCCAGCAGAGAGACAGGGGGAGGTACTGAAGCTTTCTTT,CASRETGGGTEAFF
TRBJ1-2,.,TRBD1,TRBV4-2,TGTGCCAGCAGCCAAGTATATTATGAGACAGGGGGCACTTATGGCTACACCTTC,CASSQVYYETGGTYGYTF
TRBJ1-3,.,.,TRBV9,TGTGCCAGCAGCCCCTTGAGGCTGCGCCGTGGAAACACCATATATTTT,CASSPLRLRRGNTIYF
TRBJ2-2,.,TRBD1,TRBV7-2,TGTGCCAGCAGCTTATACAGGGGCGACACCGGGGAGCTGTTTTTT,CASSLYRGDTGELFF
TRBJ2-2,few,.,TRBV11-3,TGTGCCAGCAGCTTCAGCGGGCTCAACACCGGGGAGCTGTTTTTT,CASSFSGLNTGELFF
TRBJ1-2,.,.,TRBV24-1,TGTGCCACCAGTGACCCACCCCTGAGCTATGGCTACACCTTC,CATSDPPLSYGYTF
TRBJ2-7,.,.,TRBV7-2,TGTGCCAGCAGCTTAGTGCAGGATCCCTACGAGCAGTACTTC,CASSLVQDPYEQYF
TRBJ1-2,.,.,TRBV6-5,TGTGCCAGCAGTACGGGTTTGAGGGCGGGCTATGGCTACACCTTC,CASSTGLRAGYGYTF
TRBJ2-5,.,TRBD2,TRBV19,TGTGCCAGTATGGCAGGGCGGACCGCGGGGGGGTATACCCAGTACTTC,CASMAGRTAGGYTQYF
TRBJ2-7,few,TRBD2,TRBV5-1,TGCGCCAGCACCACAGGGGGGCTAGCGGGAGTCAACGAGCAGTACTTC,CASTTGGLAGVNEQYF
TRBJ1-1,.,.,TRBV7-9,TGTGCCAGCAGCTCCCCACAGGGCCACACTGAAGCTTTCTTT,CASSSPQGHTEAFF
TRBJ1-1,.,TRBD1,TRBV27,TGTGCCAGCAGTTACAGGGGGAACACTGAAGCTTTCTTT,CASSYRGNTEAFF
TRBJ1-2,.,TRBD1,TRBV7-2,TGTGCCAGCAGCTTAGTGCGAGGTCAGGGGGGCCCCTATGGCTACACCTTC,CASSLVRGQGGPYGYTF
TRBJ1-6,few,TRBD1,TRBV2,TGTGCCAGCAGTATGGGACAGCTCAATTCACCCCTCCACTTT,CASSMGQLNSPLHF
TRBJ1-5,.,TRBD1,TRBV9,TGTGCCAGCAGCCCAAGTGACAGGGCCAATCAGCCCCAGCATTTT,CASSPSDRANQPQHF
TRBJ1-1,once,.,TRBV29-1,TGCAGCGTTGAGGTACAACCCTACACTGAAGCTTTCTTT,CSVEVQPYTEAFF
TRBJ1-5,once,.,TRBV5-1,TGCGCCAGCAGCTTACGGGTTAGCAATCAGCCCCAGCATTTT,CASSLRVSNQPQHF
TRBJ2-5,.,TRBD1,TRBV7-3,TGTGCCAGCAGCTTGTCGGGACAGGGAGAGACCCAGTACTTC,CASSLSGQGETQYF
TRBJ2-1,.,TRBD2,TRBV18,TGTGCCAGCACGGGACTAGCGGGAGGTGGGTCCTACAATGAGCAGTTCTTC,CASTGLAGGGSYNEQFF
TRBJ2-2,.,.,TRBV5-1,TGCGCCAGCAGCTTGGGACAGAACACCGGGGAGCTGTTTTTT,CASSLGQNTGELFF
TRBJ1-4,.,.,TRBV10-2,TGCGCCAGCAGTTCAGGGGCTGGCGAGGAAAAACTGTTTTTT,CASSSGAGEEKLFF
TRBJ1-6,.,.,TRBV6-5,TGTGCCAGCAAGAGAGATAACAATTCACCCCTCCACTTT,CASKRDNNSPLHF
TRBJ1-2,.,TRBD1,TRBV7-8,TGTGCCAGCAGCAATACAGGGGGCTATGGCTACACCTTC,CASSNTGGYGYTF
TRBJ2-3,.,TRBD2,TRBV5-1,TGCGCCAGCAGCCTAGCGGGGGCCCGCACAGATACGCAGTATTTT,CASSLAGARTDTQYF
TRBJ1-2,.,TRBD1,TRBV27,TGTGCCAGCGCCCGGGACAGGGCAGGGTATGGCTACACCTTC,CASARDRAGYGYTF
TRBJ1-1,.,.,TRBV7-9,TGTGCCAGCAGCTTAGCGAGTCGTCCCACTGAAGCTTTCTTT,CASSLASRPTEAFF
TRBJ2-5,.,TRBD2,TRBV5-1,TGCGCCAGCAGCTTGGGTAGCGGGGTCCAAGAGACCCAGTACTTC,CASSLGSGVQETQYF
TRBJ2-7,once,TRBD2,TRBV27,TGTGCCAGCGGCACTAGCGGGGGGGCTTACGAGCAGTACTTC,CASGTSGGAYEQYF